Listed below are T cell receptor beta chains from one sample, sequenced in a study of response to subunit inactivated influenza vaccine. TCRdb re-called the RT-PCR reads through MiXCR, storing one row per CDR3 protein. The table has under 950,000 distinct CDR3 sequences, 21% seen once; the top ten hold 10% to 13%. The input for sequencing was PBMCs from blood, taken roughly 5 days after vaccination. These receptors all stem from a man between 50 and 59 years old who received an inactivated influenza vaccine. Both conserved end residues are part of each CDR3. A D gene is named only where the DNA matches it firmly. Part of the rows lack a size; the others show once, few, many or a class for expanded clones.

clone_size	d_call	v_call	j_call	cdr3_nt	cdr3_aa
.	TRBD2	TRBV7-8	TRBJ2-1	TGTGCCAGCAGCTTAGGGCGGGAGGGCCTCTACAATGAGCAGTTCTTC	CASSLGREGLYNEQFF
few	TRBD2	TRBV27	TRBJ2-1	TGTGCCAGCGCCATGGGCGGGGGAATTAACAATGAGCAGTTCTTC	CASAMGGGINNEQFF
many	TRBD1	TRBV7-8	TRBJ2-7	TGTGCCAGCAGTTCAACAGGGGGCTTCAGAATGTACGAGCAGTACTTC	CASSSTGGFRMYEQYF
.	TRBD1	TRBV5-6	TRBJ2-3	TGTGCCAGCAGCTTGGGGACCGGGACAGTTCTCCTTTTCACAGATACGCAGTATTTT	CASSLGTGTVLLFTDTQYF
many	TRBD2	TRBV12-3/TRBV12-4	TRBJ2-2	TGTGCCAGCAGTTTTCTAGCGGGAGCCGGGGAGCTGTTTTTT	CASSFLAGAGELFF
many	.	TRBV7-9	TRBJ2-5	TGTGCCAGCACCCCACCGGGACGGGGGTACCAAGAGACCCAGTACTTC	CASTPPGRGYQETQYF
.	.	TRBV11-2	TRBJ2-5	TGTGCCAGCAGCACCACCGGGACGCCAGGGGAGACCCAGTACTTC	CASSTTGTPGETQYF
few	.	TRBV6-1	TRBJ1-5	TGTGCCAGCAGCCGACGAGGGGAGAGTCAGCCCCAGCATTTT	CASSRRGESQPQHF
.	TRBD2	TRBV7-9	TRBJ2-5	TGTGCCAGCAGCTTGGGAGGGAGCACCGGGACCCAGTACTTC	CASSLGGSTGTQYF
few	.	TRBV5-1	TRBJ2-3	TGCGCCAGCAGCTTGGATGGCGGCGGAACTAGCACAGATACGCAGTATTTT	CASSLDGGGTSTDTQYF
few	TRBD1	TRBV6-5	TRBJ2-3	TGTGCCAGCAGTTACACGCCGGGACAGGGATCCGATACGCAGTATTTT	CASSYTPGQGSDTQYF
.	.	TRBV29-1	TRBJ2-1	TGCAGCGTTGCGAGGGGGACCTACAATGAGCAGTTCTTC	CSVARGTYNEQFF
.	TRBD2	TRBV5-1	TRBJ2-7	TGCGCCAGCAGCCCAGTAGCGGGAGGGCCCTACGAGCAGTACTTC	CASSPVAGGPYEQYF
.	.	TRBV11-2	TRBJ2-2	TGTGCCAGCAGCCTCGGGACACCCTCGAACACCGGGGAGCTGTTTTTT	CASSLGTPSNTGELFF
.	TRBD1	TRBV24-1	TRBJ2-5	TGTGCCACCAGTGACCCTGGGACAGTAAAAGAGACCCAGTACTTC	CATSDPGTVKETQYF
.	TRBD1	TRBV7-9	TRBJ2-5	TGTGCCAGCAGCACGGGACAGGGTGGACAAGAGACCCAGTACTTC	CASSTGQGGQETQYF
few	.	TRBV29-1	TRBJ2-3	TGCAGCGTTGTATCCAGCATCTACACAGATACGCAGTATTTT	CSVVSSIYTDTQYF
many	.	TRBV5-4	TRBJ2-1	TGTGCCAGCAGCTCCGGGACCACCGGGTACAATGAGCAGTTCTTC	CASSSGTTGYNEQFF
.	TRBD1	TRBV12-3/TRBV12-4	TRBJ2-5	TGTGCCAGCAGGAGCAACAGGGGGTTTGAGACCCAGTACTTC	CASRSNRGFETQYF
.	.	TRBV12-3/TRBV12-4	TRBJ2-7	TGTGCCAGCAGTTTACGGCGGCAGGCATCCCACGAGCAGTACTTC	CASSLRRQASHEQYF
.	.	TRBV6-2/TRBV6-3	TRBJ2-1	TGTGCCAGCAGTGACCCCGGGGGAGACAATGAGCAGTTCTTC	CASSDPGGDNEQFF
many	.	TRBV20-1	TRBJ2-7	TGCAGTGCGCAGAGGGGGGGCTACGAGCAGTACTTC	CSAQRGGYEQYF
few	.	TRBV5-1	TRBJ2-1	TGCGCCAGCAGCTTGAAAACAGTGAACGTCTTAACTAGAGAGTCCTACAATGAGCAGTTCTTC	CASSLKTVNVLTRESYNEQFF
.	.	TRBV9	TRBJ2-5	TGTGCCAGCAGAACCGGGACGGCCTCGGGGACCCAGTACTTC	CASRTGTASGTQYF
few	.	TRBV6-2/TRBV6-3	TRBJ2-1	TGTGCCAGCAGTGGGAGTTTAAATGGTGAGCAGTTCTTC	CASSGSLNGEQFF
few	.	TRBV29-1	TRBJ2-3	TGCAGCGTTGTACAGGGAAGACAGGCGCAGTATTTT	CSVVQGRQAQYF
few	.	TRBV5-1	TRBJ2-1	TGCGCCAGCAGCCCAGGGAATTTAAAGGCAAATGAGCAGTTCTTC	CASSPGNLKANEQFF
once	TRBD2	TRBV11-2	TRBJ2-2	TGTGCCAGCAGCCGGTCTGCCTTAAGCGGGAGACCGAACACCGGGGAGCTGTTTTTT	CASSRSALSGRPNTGELFF
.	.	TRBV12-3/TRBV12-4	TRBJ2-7	TGTGCCAGCAGCCACCTAGGGGGGGCAGAACCCTACGAGCAGTACTTC	CASSHLGGAEPYEQYF
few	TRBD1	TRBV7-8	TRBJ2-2	TGTGCCAGCAGCTTAGGCTTCGGACAGGGAGTATCCGGGGAGCTGTTTTTT	CASSLGFGQGVSGELFF
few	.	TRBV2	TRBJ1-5	TGTGCCAGCAGTCAGACCGGGAAAGCAAGCAATCAGCCCCAGCATTTT	CASSQTGKASNQPQHF
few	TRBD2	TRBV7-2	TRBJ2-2	TGTGCCAGCAGCTTAGCGACTAGCCGGGGCGGGGAGCTGTTTTTT	CASSLATSRGGELFF
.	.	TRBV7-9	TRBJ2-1	TGTGCCAGCAGCCTTGAGGGCAGGCTGAATGAGCAGTTCTTC	CASSLEGRLNEQFF
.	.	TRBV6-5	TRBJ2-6	TGTGCCAGCAGTTACCGCCCTGGGAGTCCTGGGGCCAACGTCCTGACTTTC	CASSYRPGSPGANVLTF
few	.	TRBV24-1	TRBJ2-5	TGTGCCACCAGTGAGGGGGCATGGGAGACCCAGTACTTC	CATSEGAWETQYF
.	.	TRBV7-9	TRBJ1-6	TGTGCCAGCAGCCGCGACAGCACCTATAATTCACCCCTCCACTTT	CASSRDSTYNSPLHF
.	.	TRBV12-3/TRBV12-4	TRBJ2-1	TGTGCCAGCAGTTTAGTGTTCGGAGAGGGGGGCAATGAGCAGTTCTTC	CASSLVFGEGGNEQFF
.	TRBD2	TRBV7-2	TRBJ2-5	TGTGCCAGCAGCTTAGGGGGGGGAGGGTTTGAGACCCAGTACTTC	CASSLGGGGFETQYF
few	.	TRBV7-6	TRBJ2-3	TGTGCCAGCAGCACGGGACCGACAGATACGCAGTATTTT	CASSTGPTDTQYF
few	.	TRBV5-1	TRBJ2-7	TGCGCCAGCAGCTTCGACAGAAAAACCTACGAGCAGTACTTC	CASSFDRKTYEQYF
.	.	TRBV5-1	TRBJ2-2	TGCGCCAGCAGCTTGGGGCAGGACTCGAACACCGGGGAGCTGTTTTTT	CASSLGQDSNTGELFF
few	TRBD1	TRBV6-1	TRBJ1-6	TGTGCCAGCAGTGATAGACAGGGGCATTCACCCCTCCACTTT	CASSDRQGHSPLHF
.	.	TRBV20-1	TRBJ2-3	TGCAGTGCCTTGGGACTTGGAGGCGCAGATACGCAGTATTTT	CSALGLGGADTQYF
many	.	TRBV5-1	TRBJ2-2	TGCGCCAGCAGCTCCCGGACAGCGAACACCGGGGAGCTGTTTTTT	CASSSRTANTGELFF
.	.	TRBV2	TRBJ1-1	TGTGCCAGCAGTAAAACACTGAACACTGAAGCTTTCTTT	CASSKTLNTEAFF
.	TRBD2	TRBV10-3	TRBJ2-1	TGTGCCATCAGTGAAGCAGCGGGAGTAATGAATGAGCAGTTCTTC	CAISEAAGVMNEQFF
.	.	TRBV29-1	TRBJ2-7	TGCAGCGTTGAAGGTGGCAGGTCGGACGAGCAGTACTTC	CSVEGGRSDEQYF
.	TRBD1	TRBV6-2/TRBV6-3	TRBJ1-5	TGTGCCAGCAGTCAACGACAGGGCCATCAGCCCCAGCATTTT	CASSQRQGHQPQHF